Listed below are T cell receptor beta chains from one sample, sequenced in a study of Ad26.COV2.S vaccination and SARS-CoV-2 variants. Sequenced by immunoSEQ multiplex PCR; TCRdb stores in-frame clones only, minus some. The table lists about 400,000 clones, approximately 89% of them singletons, with around 1.8% in the top ten. The sample was peripheral blood, taken in a trial of Ad26.COV2.S vaccine versus placebo. The receptors derive from a person between 18 and 59 years old who received the Ad26.COV2.S COVID-19 vaccine or a placebo. Each CDR3 is given with its conserved first and last residue. A D gene is named only where the DNA matches it firmly. Clone size is shown for a subset of rows, as once, few, many or a class of expanded clone.

size	V	J	D	length	DNA	CDR3
-	TRBV11-1	TRBJ2-3	-	15	TGTGCCAGCAGCTTAGTTGGTGGGGCGCAAGATACGCAGTATTTT	CASSLVGGAQDTQYF
-	TRBV7-2	TRBJ2-7	-	15	TGTGCCAGCAGCTCCTACAGGGGGGGGGCCTACGAGCAGTACTTC	CASSSYRGGAYEQYF
-	TRBV28	TRBJ2-4	-	12	TGTGCCAGCAGTAGCCTGGGAAGAACAAGGTACTTC	CASSSLGRTRYF
-	TRBV28	TRBJ1-3	TRBD1	14	TGTGCCAGCAGGTACAGGGGATCGGGAAACACCATATATTTT	CASRYRGSGNTIYF
-	TRBV7-3	TRBJ2-5	-	13	TGTGCCAGCAGCGACTCGCCTAAGAGGACCCAGTACTTC	CASSDSPKRTQYF
-	TRBV5-1	TRBJ2-1	-	15	TGCGCCAGCAGCTTGGACAGTCCGGGGGAAGGTGAGCAGTTCTTC	CASSLDSPGEGEQFF
-	TRBV4-1	TRBJ1-5	-	14	TGCGCCAGCAGTCCGGGAAGAGCTAATCAGCCCCAGCATTTT	CASSPGRANQPQHF
-	TRBV3-1/TRBV3-2	TRBJ2-2	TRBD1	16	TGTGCCAGCAGCCTTGACAGGGGGCGAATCTCCGGGGAGCTGTTTTTT	CASSLDRGRISGELFF
-	TRBV7-8	TRBJ2-5	TRBD1	17	TGTGCCAGCAGCTTGACACCTGGACAGGGCCGACAAGAGACCCAGTACTTC	CASSLTPGQGRQETQYF
-	TRBV20-1	TRBJ1-5	-	15	TGCAGTGCTAGTCAGTATGGCGTCGGCAATCAGCCCCAGCATTTT	CSASQYGVGNQPQHF
-	TRBV19	TRBJ2-7	TRBD1	16	TGTGCCAGTAGTATAGGGGACAGGGGAGGAGGCTACGAGCAGTACTTC	CASSIGDRGGGYEQYF
few	TRBV6-1	TRBJ2-7	-	14	TGTGCCAGCAGTGAGCGACCGGGACCAGGTGAGCAGTACTTC	CASSERPGPGEQYF
-	TRBV27	TRBJ1-2	TRBD1	15	TGTGCCAGCAGACCGAATTTGGGACAGGGGCGCGGCTACACCTTC	CASRPNLGQGRGYTF
few	TRBV7-9	TRBJ2-7	TRBD2	13	TGTGCCAGCAGCTTAGTAGCCTCGACTAGCGGGAGCTTC	CASSLVASTSGSF
-	TRBV13	TRBJ2-1	TRBD2	15	TGTGCCAGCAGCACTAGCGGGAGCTCCTACAATGAGCAGTTCTTC	CASSTSGSSYNEQFF
-	TRBV5-5	TRBJ2-7	-	11	TGTGCCAGCAGCTTGATGACCGAGCAGTACTTC	CASSLMTEQYF
-	TRBV18	TRBJ1-2	TRBD1	17	TGTGCCAGCTCCCGCATAGAGGGACAGGGGCGATCTTATGGCTACACCTTC	CASSRIEGQGRSYGYTF
-	TRBV5-1	TRBJ2-7	-	12	TGCGCCAGCAGCTTGGACACTTACGAGCAGTACTTC	CASSLDTYEQYF